Shown below are 28 T cell receptor beta chains from a single sample sequenced in a study of T cells after yellow fever vaccination (dated by TCRdb to between 2019 and 2020). Libraries came from 5' RACE. Reads for this sample came from an Illumina NovaSeq 6000. The raw public data were reprocessed by TCRdb itself: fastp quality trimming at Q25, MiXCR clonotype calling, in-frame beta chains only. Each entry is one CDR3 protein sequence, shown with its most common DNA and genes. The sample table shows roughly 310,000 distinct CDR3 sequences, and around 3.9% are seen once. The ten largest clonotypes hold 20% to 30% of the sample. Reading the label with the study, this specimen's treatment or condition is: live attenuated yellow fever vaccine strain. Material: PBMCs, obtained on the day of the yellow fever booster vaccination. The receptors were gathered from a man between 18 and 29 years old who received the YFV17D yellow fever vaccine.

The chain carries TRBV6-2 or TRBV6-3 and TRBJ1-1; D remains ambiguous. Looked up from germline, CDR1 is MNHEY and CDR2 is SVGEGT. The CDR3 has 13 residues. Trimming removed 7 bases at V and 5 bases at J, with 14 bases between. The CDR3 here is CASTPHMETEAFF. CDR3 sequence (DNA): TGTGCCAGCACCCCGCATATGGAGACTGAAGCTTTCTTT.

This chain links TRBV7-2 with TRBJ1-6; D is uncertain. CDR1 and CDR2 from the germline V gene are SGHTA and FQGNSA. V was pared by 3 bases and J by 8 bases, with 5 bases between. The CDR3 is made up of 12 amino acids. The CDR3 is CASSLDHSPLHF. The CDR3 DNA follows: TGTGCCAGCAGCTTGGATCATTCACCCCTCCACTTT.

V is TRBV11-3 and J is TRBJ1-2; D may be TRBD1 (5 bases). V shed 5 bases and J shed 8 bases, with 12 bases lying between them. The CDR3 runs to 12 residues. Germline CDR1 and CDR2: SGHNT and YENEEA. In DNA form, the CDR3 reads TGTGCCAGCAGCCCCAGGGTCGGCGGCTACACCTTC. As protein: CASSPRVGGYTF.

This clonotype came up many times. The chain combines TRBV7-2 with TRBJ2-1, with D possibly matching TRBD2 (6 bases). CDR1 is SGHTA and CDR2 is FQGNSA in the germline V gene. Between the trimmed V and J ends, which lost 7 bases and 6 bases, there was a span of 19 bases. The CDR3 consists of 15 residues. CDR3 nucleotide sequence: TGTGCCAGCACTACCGGGGGTAGAGGCTTCAATGAGCAGTTCTTC. The encoded protein is CASTTGGRGFNEQFF.

This chain connects TRBV7-8 to TRBJ2-3; possibly TRBD2 for D (5 bases). The CDR3 is 16 amino acids. Germline CDR1 SGHVS, CDR2 FQNEAQ. The V and J ends lost 2 bases and 2 bases respectively, with 14 bases between them. CDR3 amino acids: CASSLREGRYTDTQYF. The CDR3 nucleotides read TGTGCCAGCAGCTTAAGAGAGGGCAGATACACAGATACGCAGTATTTT.

This clonotype was recorded many times. The J gene is TRBJ2-3, the V gene TRBV7-2; D is unresolved. The V end lost 4 bases, the J end lost 6 bases, and 14 bases lay between the germline ends. The V gene's germline CDR1 is SGHTA and CDR2 FQGNSA. The CDR3 extends over 14 amino acids. CDR3 protein: CASSSDLVVDTQYF. CDR3 DNA: TGTGCCAGCAGCTCGGACCTCGTAGTGGATACGCAGTATTTT.

The chain couples TRBV6-1 to TRBJ2-3; 7 nucleotides match TRBD1. The CDR3 consists of 13 residues. Germline CDR1 MNHNS, CDR2 SASEGT. V gave up 2 bases and J gave up 4 bases; unmatched junction bases: 0. The CDR3 sequence is CASSEQGADTQYF. The DNA of the CDR3 is TGTGCCAGCAGTGAACAGGGGGCAGATACGCAGTATTTT.

This clonotype was detected ten times or more. The chain joins TRBV20-1 to TRBJ2-3; 16 positions match TRBD2. With 6 bases clipped from V and 1 base from J, the junction kept 7 bases outside the gene matches. Germline CDR1 reads DFQATT; CDR2 reads SNEGSKA (reference sequence). CDR3 length equals 17 residues. The CDR3 here is CSAPGTSGGARTDTQYF. The CDR3 DNA sequence: TGCAGTGCCCCCGGGACTAGCGGGGGGGCCCGCACAGATACGCAGTATTTT.

This clonotype was detected a few times. This chain links TRBV10-2 with TRBJ2-5; 8 positions agree with TRBD1. The J segment lost 5 bases and the V segment lost 8 bases, leaving 7 bases of the junction unmatched. The CDR3 totals 13 residues. Germline V gene sequence: CDR1 WSHSY, CDR2 SAAADI. The CDR3 spells CASGRTGSETQYF. The CDR3 DNA reads as TGCGCCAGCGGCCGGACAGGGTCGGAGACCCAGTACTTC.

This clonotype was seen more than once but under ten times. The rearrangement joins TRBV4-2 to TRBJ2-3; TRBD1 is a possible D gene (5 bases). Looked up from germline, CDR1 is LGHNA and CDR2 is YNFKEQ. V lost 3 bases, J lost 9 bases, and 7 bases lay in between. The CDR3 spans 11 residues. The CDR3 reads CASSQKGTQYF. In DNA form, the CDR3 reads TGTGCCAGCAGCCAGAAGGGGACGCAGTATTTT.

The chain joins TRBV7-9 to TRBJ2-1; unclear D gene. CDR3 size: 16 residues. Deletions cut 8 bases from V and 0 bases from J, with 17 bases between. Per the germline V gene, CDR1 is SEHNR and CDR2 is FQNEAQ (reference sequence). CDR3 DNA: TGTGCCAGCGCGGAACAGCAGAAGAGCTCCTACAATGAGCAGTTCTTC. Protein product: CASAEQQKSSYNEQFF.

Many counts were recorded for this clonotype. The chain carries TRBV4-3 and TRBJ2-1, with D perhaps matching TRBD2 (5 bases). Germline lookup yields CDR1 LGHNA and CDR2 YSLEER. The V and J ends lost 1 base and 5 bases respectively, with 15 bases between them. The CDR3 is 16 amino acids. Here the CDR3 DNA reads TGCGCCAGCAGCCAAGGCCACGGGGTATCGGACAATGAGCAGTTCTTC. Translation gives CASSQGHGVSDNEQFF.

This clonotype has a count of ten or more. CDR3 region: CASSLVSGLAGGPNEQFF. The DNA for the CDR3 is TGTGCCAGCAGCTTAGTGTCTGGACTAGCGGGGGGCCCCAATGAGCAGTTCTTC. The V and J genes are TRBV7-6 and TRBJ2-1; 14 bases line up with TRBD2. The germline V gene has CDR1 SGHVS and CDR2 FNYEAQ. This CDR3 has 18 amino acids. V shed 1 base and J 6 bases; nucleotides not matched to a gene: 8. Combining the CDR3 with reference TRBV7-6 and TRBJ2-1 gives the whole variable domain GAGVSQSPRYKVTKRGQDVALRCDPISGHVSLYWYRQALGQGPEFLTYFNYEAQQDKSGLPNDRFSAERPEGSISTLTIQRTEQRDSAMYRCASSLVSGLAGGPNEQFFGPGTRLTVL.

This clonotype was seen only a few times. This chain joins TRBV6-2 or TRBV6-3 and TRBJ1-1; D unclear. With 7 bases removed from V and 0 bases from J, the gap between germline ends came to 12 bases. Germline CDR1 is MNHEY and CDR2 is SVGEGT. This CDR3 region has 14 residues. Here the CDR3 DNA reads TGTGCCAGCACCGCGGAGGCGATGAACACTGAAGCTTTCTTT. Its translation: CASTAEAMNTEAFF.

This clonotype was recorded a few times. The V gene is TRBV20-1, the J gene TRBJ2-5; perhaps TRBD2 as D (7 bases). The CDR3 is 14 residues long. Germline lookup yields CDR1 DFQATT and CDR2 SNEGSKA (reference sequence). This chain's CDR3 is CSPLGGGAGETQYF. The CDR3 DNA reads TGCAGCCCCCTTGGGGGGGGGGCCGGGGAGACCCAGTACTTC.

This clonotype was seen repeatedly, ten times or more. The chain links TRBV5-1 to TRBJ2-2; possibly TRBD2 for D (6 bases). The CDR3 runs to 15 residues. The germline V and J ends were trimmed by 0 bases and 0 bases, with 6 bases remaining between them. Germline V gives CDR1 SGHRS, CDR2 YFSETQ. The CDR3 DNA reads TGCGCCAGCAGCTTGGGGGACTCGAACACCGGGGAGCTGTTTTTT. Translated, it gives CASSLGDSNTGELFF.

This clonotype was recorded many times. CDR3 loop: CSAPAGFQETQYF. As DNA, the CDR3 is TGCAGTGCTCCAGCGGGGTTCCAAGAGACCCAGTACTTC. This rearrangement joins TRBV20-1 to TRBJ2-5, with 7 bases lining up with TRBD2. Germline-derived CDR1 and CDR2 are DFQATT and SNEGSKA (reference sequence). The CDR3 extends over 13 amino acids. The ends lost 5 bases at V and 1 base at J; junction bases unmatched: 4.

The chain uses TRBV5-1 and TRBJ2-1, with TRBD2 as a possible D gene (5 bases). The ends were cut back, 4 bases at V and 3 bases at J, with 17 bases in the middle. Germline CDR1 SGHRS, CDR2 YFSETQ. The length of the CDR3 is 16 residues. Here the CDR3 reads CASSLMGSSLYNEQFF. Here the CDR3 DNA reads TGCGCCAGCAGCCTTATGGGGAGTAGCCTCTACAATGAGCAGTTCTTC.

This clonotype was counted many times. The rearrangement links TRBV5-1 to TRBJ2-3; no firm D call. This CDR3 contains 16 residues. The V end was cut by 0 bases, the J end by 0 bases, with 11 bases between. Looked up from germline, CDR1 is SGHRS and CDR2 is YFSETQ. As DNA, the CDR3 is TGCGCCAGCAGCTTGGCTACCGGACCTAGCACAGATACGCAGTATTTT. Translating it yields CASSLATGPSTDTQYF.

This clonotype was seen repeatedly, ten times or more. The gene calls are TRBV9 and TRBJ1-1, with 7 nucleotides matching TRBD1. CDR1 is SGDLS, CDR2 YYNGEE, per germline. CDR3 length equals 13 residues. The V segment lost 3 bases and the J segment 4 bases; nucleotides outside the gene matches: 3. The CDR3 protein is CASSGQGVTEAFF. DNA for the CDR3: TGTGCCAGCAGCGGGCAGGGGGTCACTGAAGCTTTCTTT.

The chain recombines TRBV4-1 with TRBJ2-3; 9 nucleotides line up with TRBD2. Germline trimming cut 1 base from V and 2 bases from J; bases unmatched to any gene: 10. Germline lookup yields CDR1 MGHRA and CDR2 YSYEKL. The CDR3 length is 18 residues. CDR3: CASSQAGGGARNTDTQYF. CDR3 coding DNA: TGCGCCAGCAGCCAAGCTGGCGGGGGGGCAAGAAACACAGATACGCAGTATTTT.

This clonotype was detected many times. This chain uses TRBV27 with TRBJ2-6, with D perhaps matching TRBD2 (5 bases). This CDR3 spans 16 amino acids. V was trimmed by 8 bases and J by 1 base, leaving 15 bases between them. Germline CDR1 is MNHEY and CDR2 is SMNVEV (reference sequence). This CDR3 reads CASGPNRDSGANVLTF. CDR3 nucleotides: TGTGCCAGCGGACCCAATCGGGATTCTGGGGCCAACGTCCTGACTTTC.

This clonotype has a handful of counts. This chain connects TRBV4-2 to TRBJ2-3; TRBD2 matches 11 bases. The CDR3 totals 16 residues. The germline V gene has CDR1 LGHNA and CDR2 YNFKEQ. V gave up 0 bases and J gave up 5 bases; unmatched junction bases: 4. CDR3: CASSQDVAGGQDTQYF. The CDR3 nucleotides are TGTGCCAGCAGCCAAGATGTAGCGGGGGGGCAAGATACGCAGTATTTT.

Many counts were recorded for this clonotype. The chain carries TRBV12-3 or TRBV12-4 and TRBJ2-5; 7 nucleotides agree with TRBD1. Unmatched junction bases numbered 4, after V lost 3 bases and J lost 6 bases. This CDR3 has 13 residues. The CDR3 DNA is TGTGCCAGCAGTTTTGAGAGGGGGCAGACCCAGTACTTC. It codes for CASSFERGQTQYF.

Ten or more counts support this clonotype. The chain uses TRBV7-3 and TRBJ2-3; no clear D gene. The V end was cut by 0 bases, the J end by 2 bases, with 3 bases between. The CDR3 loop spans 13 amino acids. In germline, CDR1 is SGHTA, CDR2 FQGTGA. CDR3 nucleotide sequence: TGTGCCAGCAGCTTAACACCCACAGATACGCAGTATTTT. Translation: CASSLTPTDTQYF.

The J gene is TRBJ2-1, the V gene TRBV29-1; either TRBD1 or TRBD2 may supply D (7 bases each). The CDR3 spans 13 residues. The germline V gene encodes CDR1 SQVTM and CDR2 ANQGSEA. V gave up 6 bases and J gave up 5 bases, with 14 bases separating them. In DNA, the CDR3 is TGCAGCGTGCCAGGGGGGGAGAACAATGAGCAGTTCTTC. This codes for CSVPGGENNEQFF.

This chain uses TRBV2 with TRBJ2-3, with a possible D match to TRBD2 (6 bases). The germline V and J ends were trimmed by 1 base and 3 bases, with 11 bases remaining between them. The CDR3 has 15 residues. Germline-derived CDR1 and CDR2 are SNHLY and FYNNEI. The CDR3 protein is CASSEGGSGTDTQYF. CDR3 nucleotide sequence: TGTGCCAGCAGTGAAGGGGGAAGCGGGACAGATACGCAGTATTTT.

This clonotype was found a few times. The J gene is TRBJ1-5, the V gene TRBV18, with TRBD1 as a possible D gene (5 bases). Germline values: CDR1 KGHSH, CDR2 LQKENI. This CDR3 is 13 amino acids long. With 6 bases removed from V and 11 bases from J, the gap between germline ends came to 17 bases. The DNA for the CDR3 is TGTGCCAGCTCCCCGGACACCCTAGGGGCCCAGCATTTT. It translates to CASSPDTLGAQHF.